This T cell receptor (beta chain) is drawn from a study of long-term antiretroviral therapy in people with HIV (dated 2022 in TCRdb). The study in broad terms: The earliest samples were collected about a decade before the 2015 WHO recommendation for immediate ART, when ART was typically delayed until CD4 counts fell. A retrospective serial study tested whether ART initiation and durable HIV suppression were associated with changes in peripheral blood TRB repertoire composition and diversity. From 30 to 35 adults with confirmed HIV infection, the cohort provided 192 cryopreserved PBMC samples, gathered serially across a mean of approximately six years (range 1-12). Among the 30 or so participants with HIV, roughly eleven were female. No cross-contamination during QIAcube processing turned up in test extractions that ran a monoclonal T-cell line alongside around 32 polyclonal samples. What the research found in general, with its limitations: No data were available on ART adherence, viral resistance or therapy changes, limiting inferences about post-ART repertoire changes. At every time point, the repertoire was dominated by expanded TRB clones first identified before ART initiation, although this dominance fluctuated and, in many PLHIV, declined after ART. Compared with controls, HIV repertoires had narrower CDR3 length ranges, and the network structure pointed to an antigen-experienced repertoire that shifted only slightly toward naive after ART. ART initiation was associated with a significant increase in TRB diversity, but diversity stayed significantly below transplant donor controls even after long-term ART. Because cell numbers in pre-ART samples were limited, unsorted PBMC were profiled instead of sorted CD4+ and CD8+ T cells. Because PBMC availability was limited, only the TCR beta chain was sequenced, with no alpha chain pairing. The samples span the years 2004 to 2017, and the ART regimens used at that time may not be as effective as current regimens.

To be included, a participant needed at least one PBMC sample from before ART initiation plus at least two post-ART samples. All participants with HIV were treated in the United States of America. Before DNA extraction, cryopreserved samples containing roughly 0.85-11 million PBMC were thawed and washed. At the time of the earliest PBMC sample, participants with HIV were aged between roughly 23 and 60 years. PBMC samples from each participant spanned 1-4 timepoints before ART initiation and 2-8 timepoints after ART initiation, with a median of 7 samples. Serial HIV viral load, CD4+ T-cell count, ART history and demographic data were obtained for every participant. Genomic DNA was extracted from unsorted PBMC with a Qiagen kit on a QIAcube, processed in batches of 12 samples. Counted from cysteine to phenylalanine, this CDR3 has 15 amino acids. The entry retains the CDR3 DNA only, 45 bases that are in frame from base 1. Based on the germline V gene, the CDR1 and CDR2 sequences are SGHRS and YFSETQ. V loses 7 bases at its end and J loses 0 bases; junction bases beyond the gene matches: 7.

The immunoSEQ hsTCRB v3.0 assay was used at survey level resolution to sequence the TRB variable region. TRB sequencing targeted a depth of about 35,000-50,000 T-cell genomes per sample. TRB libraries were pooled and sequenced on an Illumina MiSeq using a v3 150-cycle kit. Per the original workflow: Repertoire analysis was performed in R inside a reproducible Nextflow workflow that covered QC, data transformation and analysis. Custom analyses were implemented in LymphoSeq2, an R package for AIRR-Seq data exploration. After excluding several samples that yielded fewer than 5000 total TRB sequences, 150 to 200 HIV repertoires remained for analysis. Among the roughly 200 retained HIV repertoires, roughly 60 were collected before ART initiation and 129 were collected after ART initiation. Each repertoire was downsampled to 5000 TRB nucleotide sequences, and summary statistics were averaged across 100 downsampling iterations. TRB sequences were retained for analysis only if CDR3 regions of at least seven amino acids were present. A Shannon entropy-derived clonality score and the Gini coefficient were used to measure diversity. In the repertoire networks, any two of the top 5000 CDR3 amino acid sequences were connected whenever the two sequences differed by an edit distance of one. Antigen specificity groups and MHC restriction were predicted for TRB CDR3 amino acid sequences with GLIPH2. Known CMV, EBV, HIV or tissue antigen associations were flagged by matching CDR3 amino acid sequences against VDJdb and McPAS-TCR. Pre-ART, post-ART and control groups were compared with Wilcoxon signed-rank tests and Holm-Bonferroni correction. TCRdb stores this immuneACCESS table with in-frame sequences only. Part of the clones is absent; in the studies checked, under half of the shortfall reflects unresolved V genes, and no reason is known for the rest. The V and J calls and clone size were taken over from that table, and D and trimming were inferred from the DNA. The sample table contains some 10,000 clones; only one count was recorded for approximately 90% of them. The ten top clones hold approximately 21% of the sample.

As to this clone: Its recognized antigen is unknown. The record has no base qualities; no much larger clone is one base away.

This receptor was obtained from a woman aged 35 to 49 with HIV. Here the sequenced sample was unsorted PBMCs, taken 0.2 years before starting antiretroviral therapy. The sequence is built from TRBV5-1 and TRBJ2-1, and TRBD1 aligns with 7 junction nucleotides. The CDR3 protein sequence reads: CASRGGQSSYNEQFF. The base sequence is TGCGCCAGCCGAGGGGGCCAAAGCTCCTACAATGAGCAGTTCTTC.